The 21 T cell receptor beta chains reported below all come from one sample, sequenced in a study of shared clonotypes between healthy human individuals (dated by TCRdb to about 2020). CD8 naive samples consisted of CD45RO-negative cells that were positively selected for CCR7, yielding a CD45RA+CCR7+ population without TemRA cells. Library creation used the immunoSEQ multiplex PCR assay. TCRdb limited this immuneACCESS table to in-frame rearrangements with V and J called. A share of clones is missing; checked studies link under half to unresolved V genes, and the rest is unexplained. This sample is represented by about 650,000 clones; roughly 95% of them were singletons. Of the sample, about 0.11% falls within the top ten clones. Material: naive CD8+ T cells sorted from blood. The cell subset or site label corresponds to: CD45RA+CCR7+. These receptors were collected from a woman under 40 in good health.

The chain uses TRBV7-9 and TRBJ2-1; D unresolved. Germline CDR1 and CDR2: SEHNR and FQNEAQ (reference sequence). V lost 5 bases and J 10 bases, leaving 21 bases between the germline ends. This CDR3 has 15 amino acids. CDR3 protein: CASSDQTGFIREQFF. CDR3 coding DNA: TGTGCCAGCAGCGATCAAACTGGGTTTATTAGGGAGCAGTTCTTC.

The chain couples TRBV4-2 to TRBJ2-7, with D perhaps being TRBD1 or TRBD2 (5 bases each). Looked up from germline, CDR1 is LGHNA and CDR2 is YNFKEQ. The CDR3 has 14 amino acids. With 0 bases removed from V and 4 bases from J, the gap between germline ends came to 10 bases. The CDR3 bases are TGTGCCAGCAGCCAAGAGAGGGGATTTTACGAGCAGTACTTC. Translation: CASSQERGFYEQYF.

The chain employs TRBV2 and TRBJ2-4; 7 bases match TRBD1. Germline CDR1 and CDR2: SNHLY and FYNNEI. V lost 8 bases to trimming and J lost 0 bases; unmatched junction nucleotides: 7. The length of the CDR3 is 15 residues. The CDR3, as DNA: TGTGCCAGCGGGACAGTGTCCTTAGCCAAAAACATTCAGTACTTC. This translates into CASGTVSLAKNIQYF.

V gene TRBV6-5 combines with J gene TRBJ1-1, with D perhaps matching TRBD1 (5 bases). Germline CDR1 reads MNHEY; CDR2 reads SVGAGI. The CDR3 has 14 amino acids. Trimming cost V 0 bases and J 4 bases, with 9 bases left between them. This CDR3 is CASSYSGGTTEAFF. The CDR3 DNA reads TGTGCCAGCAGTTACTCGGGGGGGACCACTGAAGCTTTCTTT.

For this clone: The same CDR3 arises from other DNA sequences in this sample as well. The CDR3 nucleotides are TGTGCCAGCAGTTACTCGAAGAGCTACGAGCAGTACTTC. Amino acids: CASSYSKSYEQYF. The gene calls are TRBV6-6 and TRBJ2-7, with D unresolved. The CDR3 is made up of 13 amino acids. Per germline, CDR1 MNHNY and CDR2 SVGAGI (reference sequence). V was pared by 0 bases and J by 3 bases, with 6 bases between.

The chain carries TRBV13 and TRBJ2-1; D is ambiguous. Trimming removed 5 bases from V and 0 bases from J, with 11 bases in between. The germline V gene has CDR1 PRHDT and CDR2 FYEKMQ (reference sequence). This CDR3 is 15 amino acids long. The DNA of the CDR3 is TGTGCCAGCAGCACAGAACAGAGCTCCTACAATGAGCAGTTCTTC. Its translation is CASSTEQSSYNEQFF.

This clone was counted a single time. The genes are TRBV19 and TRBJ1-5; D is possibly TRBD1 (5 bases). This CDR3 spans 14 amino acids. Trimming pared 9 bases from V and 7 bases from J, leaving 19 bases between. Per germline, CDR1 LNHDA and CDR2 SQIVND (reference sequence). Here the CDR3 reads CASSTGGLFQPQHF. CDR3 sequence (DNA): TGTGCCAGCTCAACCGGGGGGTTATTCCAGCCCCAGCATTTT.

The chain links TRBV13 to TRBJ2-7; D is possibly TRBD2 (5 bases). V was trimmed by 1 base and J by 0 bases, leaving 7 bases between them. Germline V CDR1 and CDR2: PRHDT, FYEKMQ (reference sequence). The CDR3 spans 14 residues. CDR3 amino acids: CASSLEAGSYEQYF. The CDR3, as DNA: TGTGCCAGCAGCTTAGAGGCGGGCTCCTACGAGCAGTACTTC. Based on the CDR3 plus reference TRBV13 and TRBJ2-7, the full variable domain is AAGVIQSPRHLIKEKRETATLKCYPIPRHDTVYWYQQGPGQDPQFLISFYEKMQSDKGSIPDRFSAQQFSDYHSELNMSSLELGDSALYFCASSLEAGSYEQYFGPGTRLTVT.

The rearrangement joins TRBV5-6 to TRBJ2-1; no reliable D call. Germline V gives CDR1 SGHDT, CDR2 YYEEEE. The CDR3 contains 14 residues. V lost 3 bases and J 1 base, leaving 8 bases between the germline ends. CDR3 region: CASSYTISYNEQFF. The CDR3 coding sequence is TGTGCCAGCAGCTATACAATTTCCTACAATGAGCAGTTCTTC.

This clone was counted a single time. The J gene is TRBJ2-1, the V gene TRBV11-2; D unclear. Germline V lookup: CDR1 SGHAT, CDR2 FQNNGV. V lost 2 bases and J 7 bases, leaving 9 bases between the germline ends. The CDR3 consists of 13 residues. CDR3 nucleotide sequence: TGTGCCAGCAGCTTATCGGACGGAAATGAGCAGTTCTTC. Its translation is CASSLSDGNEQFF.

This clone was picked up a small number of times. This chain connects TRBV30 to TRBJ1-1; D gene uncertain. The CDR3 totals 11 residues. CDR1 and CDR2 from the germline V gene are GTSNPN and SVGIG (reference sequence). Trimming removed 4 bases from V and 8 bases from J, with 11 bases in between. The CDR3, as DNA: TGTGCCTGGACTTCAGGCGTCGAAGCTTTCTTT. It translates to CAWTSGVEAFF.

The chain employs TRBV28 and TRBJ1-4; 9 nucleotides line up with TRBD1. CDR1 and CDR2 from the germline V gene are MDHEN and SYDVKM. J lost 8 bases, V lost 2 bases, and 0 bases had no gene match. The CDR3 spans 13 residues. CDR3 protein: CASSLGTGEKLFF. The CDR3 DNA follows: TGTGCCAGCAGTTTAGGGACAGGGGAAAAACTGTTTTTT.

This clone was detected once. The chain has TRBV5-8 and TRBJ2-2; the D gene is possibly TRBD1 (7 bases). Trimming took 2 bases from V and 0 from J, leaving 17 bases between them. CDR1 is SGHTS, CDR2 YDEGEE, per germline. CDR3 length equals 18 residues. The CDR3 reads CASSFIGDREANTGELFF. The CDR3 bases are TGTGCCAGCAGCTTCATCGGAGACAGGGAGGCGAACACCGGGGAGCTGTTTTTT.

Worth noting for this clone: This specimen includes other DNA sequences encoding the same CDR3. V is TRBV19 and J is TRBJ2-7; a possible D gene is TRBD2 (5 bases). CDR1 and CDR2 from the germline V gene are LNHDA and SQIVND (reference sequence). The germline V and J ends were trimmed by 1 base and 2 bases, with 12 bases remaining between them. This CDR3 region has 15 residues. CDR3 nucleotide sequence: TGTGCCAGTAGTATAGTCGCCAGCGGTACCTACGAGCAGTACTTC. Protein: CASSIVASGTYEQYF.

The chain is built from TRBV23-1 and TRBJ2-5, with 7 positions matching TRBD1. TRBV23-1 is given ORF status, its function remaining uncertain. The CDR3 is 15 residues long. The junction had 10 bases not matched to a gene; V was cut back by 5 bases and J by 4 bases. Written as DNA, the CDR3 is TGCGCCAGCAGTTCGGCGAGACAGGGCCCAGAGACCCAGTACTTC. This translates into CASSSARQGPETQYF.

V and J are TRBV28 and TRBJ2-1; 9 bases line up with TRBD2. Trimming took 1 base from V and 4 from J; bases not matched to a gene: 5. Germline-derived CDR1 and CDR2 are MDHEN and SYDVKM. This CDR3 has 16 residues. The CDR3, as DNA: TGTGCCAGCAGTTTATATCCTAGCGGGAAATACAATGAGCAGTTCTTC. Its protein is CASSLYPSGKYNEQFF.

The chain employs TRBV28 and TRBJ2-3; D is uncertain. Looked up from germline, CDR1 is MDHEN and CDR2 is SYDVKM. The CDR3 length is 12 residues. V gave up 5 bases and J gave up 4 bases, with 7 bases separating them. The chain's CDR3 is CASSLKPDTQYF. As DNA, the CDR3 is TGTGCCAGCAGTCTTAAACCAGATACGCAGTATTTT.

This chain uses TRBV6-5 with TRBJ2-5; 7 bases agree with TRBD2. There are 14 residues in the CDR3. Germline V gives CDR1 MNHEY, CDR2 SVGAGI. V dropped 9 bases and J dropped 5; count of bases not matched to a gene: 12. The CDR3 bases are TGTGCCAGTCGCACTAGCGCATCCCAGGAGACCCAGTACTTC. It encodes CASRTSASQETQYF.

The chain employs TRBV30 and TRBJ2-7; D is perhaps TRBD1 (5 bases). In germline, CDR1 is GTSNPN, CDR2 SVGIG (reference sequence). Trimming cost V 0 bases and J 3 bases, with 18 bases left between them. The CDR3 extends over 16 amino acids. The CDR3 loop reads CAWSVEGSGNFYEQYF. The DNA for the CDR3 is TGTGCCTGGAGTGTTGAAGGGTCAGGGAATTTCTACGAGCAGTACTTC.

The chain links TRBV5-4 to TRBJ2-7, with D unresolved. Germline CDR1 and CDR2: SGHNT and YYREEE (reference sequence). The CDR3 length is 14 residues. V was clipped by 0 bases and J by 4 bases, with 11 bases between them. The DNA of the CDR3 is TGTGCCAGCAGCTTGGCCGATGGAAAATACGAGCAGTACTTC. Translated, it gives CASSLADGKYEQYF.

The CDR3 DNA reads TGTGCCAGCAGCAAAGGTAGAGGAGCGGGAGGGGACCATGAGCAGTTCTTC. This encodes CASSKGRGAGGDHEQFF. The rearrangement links TRBV21-1 to TRBJ2-1; the DNA was not compared with TRBD2, the D call given in the table. TRBV21-1 is a documented pseudogene. The CDR3 is made up of 17 amino acids.